A selection of T cell receptor beta chains follows, all from one sample in a study of radiotherapy plus CTLA-4 blockade in lung cancer. Repertoires were generated with immunoSEQ multiplex PCR, while TCRdb's copy carries only in-frame clones and drops some. The sample consists of 62,000 or so clones, 79% of them appearing once. The sequencing used peripheral blood, collected from a patient treated with radiotherapy plus ipilimumab. The receptors stem from a human donor with non-small cell lung cancer who had a complete response to radiotherapy plus ipilimumab. CDR3s include the opening cysteine and the closing phenylalanine or tryptophan.

j_call v_call cdr3_aa
TRBJ2-7 TRBV6-5 CASSTGWVSVYEQHF
TRBJ2-5 TRBV7-2 CASRLAAQETQYF
TRBJ2-1 TRBV5-1 CASRASGRAGHEQFF
TRBJ2-1 TRBV12-5 CASGLTSSNERQFF
TRBJ2-4 TRBV18 CASSPPSRGENIQYF
TRBJ2-7 TRBV30 CAWSGQGVGSYEQYF
TRBJ1-3 TRBV30 CAWTRDSGNTIYF
TRBJ2-7 TRBV6-1 CASIDYFYEQYF
TRBJ2-2 TRBV7-2 CASSLVLLGELFF
TRBJ1-1 TRBV6-1 CASSWTGRDTEAFF
TRBJ1-5 TRBV7-6 CASSLAAGQGNQPQHF
TRBJ1-1 TRBV19 CASSIVRGQGVDAFF
TRBJ1-1 TRBV27 CASSRTGLNTEAFF
TRBJ2-1 TRBV7-9 CASSLADRRTQFF
TRBJ2-7 TRBV7-2 CASSLGGMGEQYF
TRBJ1-2 TRBV7-6 CASSLPGNYGYTF
TRBJ1-1 TRBV11-2 CASSLVRQNTEAFF
TRBJ1-2 TRBV25-1 CASSEFEEVYGYTF
TRBJ1-4 TRBV6-5 CASSRDMGEKLFF
TRBJ2-3 TRBV5-1 CASSPGPGSDTQYF
TRBJ1-6 TRBV5-6 CASSLRGGVHF
TRBJ2-5 TRBV7-8 CASSTGLAGYQETQYF
TRBJ1-4 TRBV19 CASRTGTGISEKLFF
TRBJ1-2 TRBV5-5 CASSFRAGGYGYTF
TRBJ1-2 TRBV6-5 CASSSTQARGYTF
TRBJ2-3 TRBV5-1 CASRRPQTTDTQYF
TRBJ2-2 TRBV7-2 CASSPVRGLVRRTGELFF
TRBJ2-3 TRBV9 CASSTGLAGVTDTQYF